Shown below are 8 T cell receptor beta chains from a single sample sequenced in a study of blood T cell repertoires in COVID-19 (TCRdb year 2020). The method behind the library was the immunoSEQ multiplex PCR assay. This is the immuneACCESS table as TCRdb keeps it, with only in-frame sequences that have V and J called. A part of the clones is gone; compared with another copy, unresolved V genes explain less than half, and the rest is unexplained. Present in this sample are 300,000 to 450,000 clones, approximately 90% of which were seen just once. The ten largest clones add up to more than 1% of the sample. The material sequenced was PBMCs or T cells enriched from blood (not recorded which). These receptors all stem from a young woman who had recovered from COVID-19.

The rearrangement joins TRBV7-9 to TRBJ2-7, with 9 bases that match TRBD2. The CDR3 has 14 amino acids. CDR1 and CDR2 (germline): SEHNR, FQNEAQ (reference sequence). V shed 4 bases and J 6 bases; nucleotides not matched to a gene: 7. The CDR3 protein is CASSSSGGNPEQYF. CDR3 bases: TGTGCCAGCAGCTCAAGCGGGGGGAACCCCGAGCAGTACTTC.

CDR3 bases: TGTGCCAGCAGCGTAACAGGGGGTGGGACAGATACGCAGTATTTT. Translated, it gives CASSVTGGGTDTQYF. The chain employs TRBV7-9 and TRBJ2-3; 8 nucleotides agree with TRBD1. V lost 5 bases and J lost 3; bases outside the gene matches: 7. CDR3 length equals 15 residues. Per the germline V gene, CDR1 is SEHNR and CDR2 is FQNEAQ (reference sequence). Filled out from reference TRBV7-9 and TRBJ2-3, the complete variable domain reads DTGVSQNPRHKITKRGQNVTFRCDPISEHNRLYWYRQTLGQGPEFLTYFQNEAQLEKSRLLSDRFSAERPKGSFSTLEIQRTEQGDSAMYLCASSVTGGGTDTQYFGPGTRLTVL.

The chain employs TRBV5-5 and TRBJ1-1; perhaps TRBD1 as D (6 bases). The V gene's germline CDR1 is SGHKS and CDR2 YYEKEE (reference sequence). CDR3 length: 14 residues. With 2 bases removed from V and 3 bases from J, the gap between germline ends came to 11 bases. CDR3 region: CASSFRTGYTEAFF. CDR3 sequence (DNA): TGTGCCAGCAGCTTCCGAACAGGGTACACTGAAGCTTTCTTT.

The gene calls are TRBV29-1 and TRBJ2-3; TRBD2 matches at 13 bases. V trimming: 7 bases; J trimming: 2 bases; junction bases outside the gene matches: 6. CDR1 SQVTM and CDR2 ANQGSEA come from the germline V gene. This CDR3 region has 15 residues. The CDR3 protein is CSGGTSGDFTDTQYF. The CDR3 DNA reads TGCAGCGGCGGGACTAGCGGGGACTTCACAGATACGCAGTATTTT.

This clone came up once. The rearrangement uses TRBV7-8 and TRBJ2-5; 10 nucleotides line up with TRBD2. The CDR3 covers 19 residues. After removal of 1 base from V and 2 bases from J, the junction contained 13 bases not matched to a gene. Germline V gene data show CDR1 as SGHVS and CDR2 as FQNEAQ. The CDR3 bases are TGTGCCAGCAGCTTAGATCCCCGTCGGGTAGCGGGGGGTCAAGAGACCCAGTACTTC. It yields the protein CASSLDPRRVAGGQETQYF.

In this sample, this clone turned up once. This chain links TRBV27 with TRBJ1-2, with 9 bases fitting TRBD1. J lost 7 bases, V lost 6 bases, and 9 bases had no gene match. This CDR3 has 14 residues. CDR1 MNHEY and CDR2 SMNVEV come from the germline V gene (reference sequence). The chain's CDR3 is CASRGQGLNPGYTF. The CDR3 DNA reads TGTGCCAGCAGGGGACAGGGTCTAAATCCTGGCTACACCTTC.

The V call is TRBV11-3, the J call TRBJ2-1; 13 bases agree with TRBD2. The CDR3 covers 20 residues. Unmatched junction bases numbered 18, after V lost 5 bases and J lost 5 bases. The germline CDR1 and CDR2 sequences are SGHNT and YENEEA. This CDR3 is CASSPGPGTSGEITDNEQFF. CDR3 coding DNA: TGTGCCAGCAGCCCTGGACCCGGGACTAGCGGGGAGATAACCGACAATGAGCAGTTCTTC.

This chain joins TRBV9 and TRBJ1-2; D unclear. The V end lost 0 bases, the J end lost 6 bases, and 12 bases lay between the germline ends. The CDR3 extends over 14 amino acids. CDR1 is SGDLS, CDR2 YYNGEE, per germline. CDR3: CASSVGSGINGYTF. DNA of the CDR3: TGTGCCAGCAGCGTAGGATCCGGGATCAATGGCTACACCTTC.